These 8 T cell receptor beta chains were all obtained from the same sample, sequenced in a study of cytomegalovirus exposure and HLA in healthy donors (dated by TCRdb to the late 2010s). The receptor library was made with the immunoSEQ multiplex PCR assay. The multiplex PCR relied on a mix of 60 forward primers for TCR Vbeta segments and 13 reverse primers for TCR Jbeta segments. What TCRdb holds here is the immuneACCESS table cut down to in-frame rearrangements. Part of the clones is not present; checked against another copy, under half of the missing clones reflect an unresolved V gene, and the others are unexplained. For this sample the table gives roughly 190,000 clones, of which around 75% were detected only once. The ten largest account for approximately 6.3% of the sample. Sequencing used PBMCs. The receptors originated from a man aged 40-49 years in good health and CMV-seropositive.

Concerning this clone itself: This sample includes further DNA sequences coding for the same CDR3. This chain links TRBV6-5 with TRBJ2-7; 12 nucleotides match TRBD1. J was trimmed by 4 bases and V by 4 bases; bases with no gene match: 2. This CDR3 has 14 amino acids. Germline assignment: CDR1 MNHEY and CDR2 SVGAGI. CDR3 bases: TGTGCCAGCAGTTCGGGACAGGGGGCTTACGAGCAGTACTTC. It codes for CASSSGQGAYEQYF.

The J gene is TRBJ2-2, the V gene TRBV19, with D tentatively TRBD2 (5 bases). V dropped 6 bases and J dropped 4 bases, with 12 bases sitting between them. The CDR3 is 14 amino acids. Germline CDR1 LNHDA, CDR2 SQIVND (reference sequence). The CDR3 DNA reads TGTGCCAGTAGCCCGGACTTTATCACCGGGGAGCTGTTTTTT. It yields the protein CASSPDFITGELFF.

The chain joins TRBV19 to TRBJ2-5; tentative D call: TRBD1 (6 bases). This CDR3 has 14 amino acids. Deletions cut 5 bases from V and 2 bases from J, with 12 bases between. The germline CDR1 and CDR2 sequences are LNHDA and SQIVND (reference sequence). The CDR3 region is CASSFTGLQETQYF. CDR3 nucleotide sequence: TGTGCCAGTAGTTTCACAGGGTTACAAGAGACCCAGTACTTC.

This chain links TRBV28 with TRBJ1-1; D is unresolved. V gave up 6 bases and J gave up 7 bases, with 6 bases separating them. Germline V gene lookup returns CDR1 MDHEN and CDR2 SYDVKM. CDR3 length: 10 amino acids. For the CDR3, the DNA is TGTGCCAGCAGGGCAGGTGAAGCTTTCTTT. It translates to CASRAGEAFF.

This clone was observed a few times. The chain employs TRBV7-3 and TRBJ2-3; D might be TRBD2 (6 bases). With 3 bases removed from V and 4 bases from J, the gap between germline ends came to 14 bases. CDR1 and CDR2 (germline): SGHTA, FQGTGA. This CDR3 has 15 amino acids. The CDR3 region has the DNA TGTGCCAGCAGCTTTACCGGGAGTCAGGCAGATACGCAGTATTTT. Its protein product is CASSFTGSQADTQYF.

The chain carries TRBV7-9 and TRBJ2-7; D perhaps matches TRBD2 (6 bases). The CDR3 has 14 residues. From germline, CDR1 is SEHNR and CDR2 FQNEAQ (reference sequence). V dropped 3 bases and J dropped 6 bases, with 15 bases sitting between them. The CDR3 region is CASSFRTVGGEQYF. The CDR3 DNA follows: TGTGCCAGCAGCTTTAGGACTGTGGGGGGCGAGCAGTACTTC. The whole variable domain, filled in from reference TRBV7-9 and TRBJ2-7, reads DTGVSQNPRHKITKRGQNVTFRCDPISEHNRLYWYRQTLGQGPEFLTYFQNEAQLEKSRLLSDRFSAERPKGSFSTLEIQRTEQGDSAMYLCASSFRTVGGEQYFGPGTRLTVT.

The chain's CDR3 is CASSLGGPEAFF. For the CDR3, the DNA is TGTGCCAGCAGCTTAGGGGGGCCTGAAGCTTTCTTT. This chain connects TRBV7-2 to TRBJ1-1, with D possibly matching TRBD1 (6 bases). The CDR3 runs to 12 residues. The germline V and J ends were trimmed by 1 base and 6 bases, with 6 bases remaining between them. Germline CDR1 SGHTA, CDR2 FQGNSA.

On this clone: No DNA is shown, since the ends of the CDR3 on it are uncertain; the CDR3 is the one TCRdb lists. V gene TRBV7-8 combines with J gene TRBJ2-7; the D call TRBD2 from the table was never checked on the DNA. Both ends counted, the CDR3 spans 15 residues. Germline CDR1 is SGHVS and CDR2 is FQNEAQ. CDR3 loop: CASSFGSGSSYEQYF.